This T cell receptor (beta chain) was identified in a study of blood T cells in healthy people across ages. The study's findings and limits: Long-lived donors carried more naive CD4+ cells and greater diversity than aged donors.

V dropped 8 bases and J dropped 9; count of bases not matched to a gene: 17. The CDR3 spans 17 residues. Germline lookup yields CDR1 LNHDA and CDR2 SQIVND (reference sequence). Next came a second PCR, run for about 6 to 12 cycles, which used a sample-barcoded 5' primer along with a J-beta primer mix. At least 3 million CDR3-containing paired-end reads were obtained per sample. One entry per CDR3 protein, called by TCRdb with MiXCR from the 5' RACE reads. The sample lists 1.5 million to 2 million distinct CDR3 sequences, 28% occurring once. Donation came from healthy Caucasian individuals in Russia who were aged 6 to 90. There were at least 6 micrograms of total RNA extracted from every sample. Comments on this clonotype: As yet, its antigen is unknown.

The sequenced sample was blood. The TCR was taken from a woman aged 25-40 years in good health. The J gene is TRBJ2-1, the V gene TRBV19; 12 nucleotides agree with TRBD2. CDR3 in amino acids: CASATPQTSGSRGEQFF. The DNA of the CDR3 is TGTGCCAGTGCCACCCCGCAGACTAGCGGGAGTCGTGGTGAGCAGTTCTTC.